Listed below are T cell receptor beta chains from one sample, sequenced in a study of tumor-infiltrating lymphocytes in localized non-small cell lung cancer. Generated by immunoSEQ multiplex PCR, the TCRdb table keeps only in-frame clones and is missing some. The sample contains approximately 10,000 clones, 70% to 75% of which appear only once. The sample consisted of lung tumor tissue. The receptors were sampled from a human donor with non-small cell lung cancer. The CDR3 runs from the conserved cysteine through the conserved F or W.

j_call v_call cdr3_aa
TRBJ1-2 TRBV5-1 CATRSQGNYGYTF
TRBJ2-7 TRBV30 CAWIPEVQGWSYEQYF
TRBJ2-2 TRBV9 CASSREGPGELFF
TRBJ1-2 TRBV4-1 CASSQDSGFNYGYTF
TRBJ2-1 TRBV27 CASSSYIAYNEQFF
TRBJ2-7 TRBV10-3 CAISDNSYEQYF
TRBJ2-2 TRBV5-6 CASSLRGESGELFF
TRBJ2-3 TRBV4-2 CASSQEGGADTQYF
TRBJ2-1 TRBV19 CASSPGLAGYVQFF
TRBJ1-5 TRBV28 CASGMGGGGNQPQHF
TRBJ2-7 TRBV7-9 CASSSGDTHSYEQYF
TRBJ2-7 TRBV6-6 CASSSSSGTASYEQYF
TRBJ1-1 TRBV28 CASSRQGIGTEAFF
TRBJ2-7 TRBV30 CAWSAGQGKYEQYF
TRBJ2-7 TRBV30 CAWSVSPLQYF
TRBJ2-5 TRBV5-6 CASSLDREDVETQYF
TRBJ1-4 TRBV11-2 CASSLGINEKLFF
TRBJ2-1 TRBV30 CAWSPGGGGYNEQFF
TRBJ1-4 TRBV9 CASSVALPGAALQKLFF
TRBJ1-2 TRBV6-5 CASSYSKGQGGGYTF
TRBJ1-6 TRBV10-1 CASSEGTQYNSPLHF
TRBJ1-2 TRBV10-3 CAISEVLDREFAYTF
TRBJ2-3 TRBV9 CASSPNTDTQYF
TRBJ1-2 TRBV7-9 CASSPGTENYGYTF
TRBJ2-5 TRBV10-3 CAISEGQLLAQYF
TRBJ2-3 TRBV29-1 CSVEDRRGQGDTQYF
TRBJ1-1 TRBV18 CASSPPGGNRMNTEAFF
TRBJ1-2 TRBV5-6 CASSLFGANYGYTF